The 18 T cell receptor beta chains in this list originate from one sample, sequenced in a study of identical twins (dated by TCRdb to 2015 to 2016). The method behind the library was 5' RACE. Sequencing was performed on an Illumina HiSeq 2000. TCRdb applied fastp at Q25 and MiXCR to the public reads, then kept only in-frame beta chains. Every CDR3 protein is listed once, alongside the most common genes and DNA of its rows. This sample comprises around 1.7 million distinct CDR3 sequences, less than 35% of them detected only once. Around 0.3% of the sample lies in the top ten. The sample comprised cord blood. Receptors originate from a newborn girl in good health.

The J gene is TRBJ1-4, the V gene TRBV20-1; D may be TRBD1 (6 bases). CDR3 length equals 16 residues. V was shortened by 3 bases and J by 4 bases, with 18 bases between the two germline ends. Germline CDR1 and CDR2: DFQATT and SNEGSKA (reference sequence). The CDR3 spells CSASITGSLFNEKLFF. In DNA form, the CDR3 reads TGCAGTGCTAGCATCACAGGGAGCCTCTTTAATGAAAAACTGTTTTTT.

This clonotype is a singleton in its sample. The chain has TRBV5-1 and TRBJ1-2; D possibly corresponds to TRBD1 (5 bases). The germline V gene encodes CDR1 SGHRS and CDR2 YFSETQ. Trimming left V 2 bases short and J 2 bases short, with 13 bases between. The CDR3 spans 15 residues. CDR3 bases: TGCGCCAGCAGCTTATCCGGGAAGGGGAACTATGGCTACACCTTC. It codes for CASSLSGKGNYGYTF.

The V and J genes are TRBV5-1 and TRBJ2-5; 14 bases map to TRBD2. Gene TRBJ2-7 matches the end of the DNA better, so the J call may be wrong. The germline gives CDR1 SGHRS, CDR2 YFSETQ. The CDR3 is 16 amino acids. Here the CDR3 DNA reads TGCGCCAGCAGCTTGTTCGGGACTAGCGGGGGTTACGAGCAGTACTTC. Translation: CASSLFGTSGGYEQYF.

This clonotype has only a few counts. J is TRBJ2-1 and V is TRBV4-1, with TRBD2 identical over 8 bases. The CDR3 sequence is 14 residues long. Trimming cost V 1 base and J 6 bases; bases outside gene matches: 2. CDR1 is MGHRA, CDR2 YSYEKL, per germline. The CDR3 nucleotides read TGCGCCAGCAGCCAAGTCGGGGGGGCCAATGAGCAGTTCTTC. It translates to CASSQVGGANEQFF.

This clonotype was detected many times. The CDR3 loop reads CASSYNPFSYEQYF. In nucleotides, the CDR3 is TGTGCCAGCAGTTACAATCCCTTCTCCTACGAGCAGTACTTC. The genes are TRBV6-6 and TRBJ2-7; D not certain. The CDR3 has 14 residues. Germline values: CDR1 MNHNY, CDR2 SVGAGI (reference sequence). V was clipped by 2 bases and J by 0 bases, with 8 bases between them.

This clonotype came up a few times. This chain joins TRBV20-1 and TRBJ2-1; TRBD2 is a possible D gene (6 bases). The CDR3 totals 14 residues. Trimming took 4 bases from V and 2 from J, leaving 12 bases between them. Germline values: CDR1 DFQATT, CDR2 SNEGSKA (reference sequence). The CDR3 region is CSANSGPAYNEQFF. DNA for the CDR3: TGCAGTGCTAACAGCGGGCCAGCCTACAATGAGCAGTTCTTC.

The CDR3 DNA is TGTGCCAGCAGTGACCCCGGTCGGGTCCCAGATACGCAGTATTTT. This codes for CASSDPGRVPDTQYF. The V call is TRBV2, the J call TRBJ2-3; no firm D call. The CDR3 spans 15 residues. Germline V lookup: CDR1 SNHLY, CDR2 FYNNEI. Trimming stripped 3 bases from V and 4 bases from J, with 14 bases between. Full variable domain (remainder filled in from reference TRBV2 and TRBJ2-3): EPEVTQTPSHQVTQMGQEVILRCVPISNHLYFYWYRQILGQKVEFLVSFYNNEISEKSEIFDDQFSVERPDGSNFTLKIRSTKLEDSAMYFCASSDPGRVPDTQYFGPGTRLTVL.

This clonotype has just a few counts. The gene calls are TRBV5-1 and TRBJ2-1; TRBD1 might be the D (6 bases). The germline V gene has CDR1 SGHRS and CDR2 YFSETQ. V lost 3 bases and J 10 bases, leaving 8 bases between the germline ends. The CDR3 length is 11 residues. The CDR3 DNA is TGCGCCAGCAGCTACAGGGTCGAGCAGTTCTTC. It yields the protein CASSYRVEQFF.

This chain links TRBV29-1 with TRBJ1-2, with D possibly TRBD1 on 6 matching bases. Trimming pared 4 bases from V and 4 bases from J, leaving 19 bases between. CDR1 SQVTM and CDR2 ANQGSEA come from the germline V gene. The CDR3 totals 15 residues. The CDR3: CSVGGGAPPFYGYTF. CDR3 coding DNA: TGCAGCGTTGGGGGGGGCGCCCCCCCTTTCTATGGCTACACCTTC.

This clonotype was picked up a small number of times. The chain couples TRBV12-3 or TRBV12-4 to TRBJ2-3, with D perhaps matching TRBD2 (5 bases). Trimming took off 3 bases at V and 5 bases at J, with 21 bases between the two ends. The CDR3 is 17 amino acids. CDR3 loop: CASSLSRSGFRGDTQYF. CDR3 DNA sequence: TGTGCCAGCAGTTTGAGCCGGTCGGGGTTTCGGGGAGATACGCAGTATTTT.

The V and J genes are TRBV13 and TRBJ2-1; no reliable D call. In germline, CDR1 is PRHDT, CDR2 FYEKMQ (reference sequence). V dropped 5 bases and J dropped 9 bases, with 11 bases sitting between them. The CDR3 consists of 12 residues. CDR3 sequence reads: CASSLVWAEQFF. CDR3 nucleotide sequence: TGTGCCAGCAGCCTTGTTTGGGCTGAGCAGTTCTTC.

Ten or more counts support this clonotype. V is TRBV5-1 and J is TRBJ2-7, with D unresolved. V lost 3 bases and J lost 4, with 11 bases in between. CDR3 size: 13 residues. Germline loops: CDR1 SGHRS, CDR2 YFSETQ. CDR3 amino acids: CASSSLATYEQYF. CDR3 coding DNA: TGCGCCAGCAGCTCCCTCGCGACTTACGAGCAGTACTTC.

The CDR3 nucleotides are TGCAGTGCTAGAGAGGGAACAGGGCTAGGCGGCTACACCTTC. Translated, it gives CSAREGTGLGGYTF. The genes are TRBV20-1 and TRBJ1-2; D is possibly TRBD1 (6 bases). This CDR3 has 14 residues. Germline loops: CDR1 DFQATT, CDR2 SNEGSKA (reference sequence). Deletions cut 0 bases from V and 8 bases from J, with 16 bases between.

This clonotype was picked up a small number of times. DNA for the CDR3: TGTGCCAGCAGTTACCTGATTGGAGGGGAGGGTATGAACACTGAAGCTTTCTTT. Translated, it gives CASSYLIGGEGMNTEAFF. V usage is TRBV6-5 and J usage is TRBJ1-1; TRBD1 might be the D (5 bases). Looked up from germline, CDR1 is MNHEY and CDR2 is SVGAGI. V gave up 2 bases and J gave up 0 bases, with 19 bases separating them. The CDR3 totals 18 residues.

This clonotype appeared a few times. The rearrangement joins TRBV14 to TRBJ1-4, with D possibly matching TRBD1 (5 bases). Germline values: CDR1 SGHDN, CDR2 FVKESK. CDR3 length: 15 residues. Trimming left V 1 base short and J 5 bases short, with 11 bases between. DNA of the CDR3: TGTGCCAGCAGCCAAGTTGCAGGGAGAAATGAAAAACTGTTTTTT. Translating it yields CASSQVAGRNEKLFF.

This chain connects TRBV18 to TRBJ1-2; possibly TRBD1 for D (5 bases). The CDR3 runs to 13 residues. Looked up from germline, CDR1 is KGHSH and CDR2 is LQKENI. Trimming removed 6 bases from V and 6 bases from J, with 14 bases in between. The CDR3 bases are TGTGCCAGCTCGCTCAGGGTTGAGGATGGCTACACCTTC. This translates into CASSLRVEDGYTF.

The gene calls are TRBV7-9 and TRBJ2-5, with unresolved D. This CDR3 region has 14 residues. Deletions cut 5 bases from V and 3 bases from J, with 13 bases between. The germline V gene has CDR1 SEHNR and CDR2 FQNEAQ (reference sequence). The CDR3 sequence: CASSPGLNKETQYF. CDR3 in DNA: TGTGCCAGCAGCCCCGGTCTAAATAAAGAGACCCAGTACTTC.

The sample holds a few counts of this clonotype. J is TRBJ2-7 and V is TRBV12-3 or TRBV12-4, with D tentatively TRBD1 (6 bases). V lost 0 bases and J lost 1, with 19 bases in between. CDR3 size: 18 residues. The CDR3 loop is CASSLAPRTEGMSYEQYF. In nucleotides, the CDR3 is TGTGCCAGCAGTTTAGCTCCTAGGACAGAAGGTATGTCCTACGAGCAGTACTTC.